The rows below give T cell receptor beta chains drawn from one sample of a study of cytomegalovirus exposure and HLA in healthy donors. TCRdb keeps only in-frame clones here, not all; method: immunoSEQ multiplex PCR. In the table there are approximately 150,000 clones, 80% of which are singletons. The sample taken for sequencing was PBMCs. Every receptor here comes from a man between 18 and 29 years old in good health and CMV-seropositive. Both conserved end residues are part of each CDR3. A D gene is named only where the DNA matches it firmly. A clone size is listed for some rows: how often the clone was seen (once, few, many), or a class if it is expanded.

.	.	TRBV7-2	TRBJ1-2	CASSLDRTQDGYTF	TGTGCCAGCAGCTTAGACAGGACGCAGGATGGCTACACCTTC
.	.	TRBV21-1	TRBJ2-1	CASSKAGRPSYYIYNEQFF	TGTGCCAGCAGCAAAGCGGGCAGGCCTAGCTACTACATCTACAATGAGCAGTTCTTC
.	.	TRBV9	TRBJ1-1	CASSVATEAFF	TGTGCCAGCAGCGTAGCAACTGAAGCTTTCTTT
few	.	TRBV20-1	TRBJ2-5	CRPGGQETQYF	TGCAGGCCCGGGGGACAAGAGACCCAGTACTTC
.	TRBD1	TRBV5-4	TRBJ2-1	CASSQTGGYGEQFF	TGTGCCAGCAGCCAGACAGGGGGCTACGGTGAGCAGTTCTTC
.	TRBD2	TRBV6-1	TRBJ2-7	CASSNYGTSGYEQYF	TGTGCCAGCAGCAATTACGGGACTAGCGGCTACGAGCAGTACTTC
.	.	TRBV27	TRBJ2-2	CASSSTSTGELFF	TGTGCCAGCAGTAGCACTAGCACCGGGGAGCTGTTTTTT
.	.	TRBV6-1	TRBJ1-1	CASKGHLMNTEAFF	TGTGCCAGCAAGGGACACCTCATGAACACTGAAGCTTTCTTT
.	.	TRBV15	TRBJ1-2	CATSLRLDHGYTF	TGTGCCACCAGCCTCAGGTTAGATCATGGCTACACCTTC
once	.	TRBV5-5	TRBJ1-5	CASSSEGGDNQPQHF	TGTGCCAGCAGCTCAGAAGGGGGGGACAATCAGCCCCAGCATTTT
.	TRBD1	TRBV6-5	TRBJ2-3	CASSSDREADTQYF	TGTGCCAGCAGTTCGGACAGGGAGGCAGATACGCAGTATTTT
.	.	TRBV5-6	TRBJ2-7	CASSLTAGRRYEQYF	TGTGCCAGCAGCCTAACCGCAGGCCGAAGGTACGAGCAGTACTTC
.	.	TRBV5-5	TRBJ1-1	CASSRRQSTEAFF	TGTGCCAGCAGCCGAAGACAGTCCACTGAAGCTTTCTTT
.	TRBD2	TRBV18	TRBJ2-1	CASSPFSSGGDNEQFF	TGTGCCAGCTCACCATTCTCTAGCGGGGGGGACAATGAGCAGTTCTTC
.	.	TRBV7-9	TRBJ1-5	CASSSGQRQPQHF	TGTGCCAGCAGCTCAGGACAACGTCAGCCCCAGCATTTT
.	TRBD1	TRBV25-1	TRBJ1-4	CASSEYGTGRDEKLFF	TGTGCCAGCAGTGAATACGGGACAGGGCGGGATGAAAAACTGTTTTTT
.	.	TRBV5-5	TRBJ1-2	CASSLGGQLYGYTF	TGTGCCAGCAGCTTGGGTGGGCAGCTGTATGGCTACACCTTC
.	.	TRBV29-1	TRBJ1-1	CSVGRMNTEAFF	TGCAGCGTTGGCAGAATGAACACTGAAGCTTTCTTT
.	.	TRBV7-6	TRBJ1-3	CASSLAAGGNTIYF	TGTGCCAGCAGCTTAGCGGCCGGGGGAAACACCATATATTTT
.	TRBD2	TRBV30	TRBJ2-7	CAWSEGTSGGYEQYF	TGTGCCTGGAGCGAAGGGACTAGCGGGGGATACGAGCAGTACTTC
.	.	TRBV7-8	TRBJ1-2	CASSLTGRTYGYTF	TGTGCCAGCAGCTTAACAGGGCGGACCTATGGCTACACCTTC
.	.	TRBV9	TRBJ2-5	CASSVTVIQETQYF	TGTGCCAGCAGCGTGACTGTAATACAAGAGACCCAGTACTTC
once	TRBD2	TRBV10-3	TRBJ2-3	CAISGLAGGADTQYF	TGTGCCATCAGCGGACTAGCGGGAGGAGCAGATACGCAGTATTTT
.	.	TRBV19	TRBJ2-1	CASSIFLTEHLYNEQFF	TGTGCCAGTAGTATATTTCTAACAGAACATCTCTACAATGAGCAGTTCTTC
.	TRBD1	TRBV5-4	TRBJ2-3	CASSLTGGAGDTQYF	TGTGCCAGCAGCTTGACAGGGGGCGCAGGGGATACGCAGTATTTT
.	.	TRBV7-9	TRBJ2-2	CASSSLGVGGNTGELFF	TGTGCCAGCAGCTCGCTAGGGGTCGGTGGAAACACCGGGGAGCTGTTTTTT
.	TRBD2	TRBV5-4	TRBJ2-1	CASSLDSGVNNEQFF	TGTGCCAGCAGCTTGGATAGCGGGGTAAACAATGAGCAGTTCTTC
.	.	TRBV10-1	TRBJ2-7	CASSDPPKLYEQYF	TGCGCCAGCAGTGACCCGCCGAAACTTTACGAGCAGTACTTC
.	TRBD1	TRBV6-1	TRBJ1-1	CASSLGTALNTEAFF	TGTGCCAGCAGTCTAGGGACAGCCCTGAACACTGAAGCTTTCTTT
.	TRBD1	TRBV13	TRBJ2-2	CASSFTAGGSGELFF	TGTGCCAGCAGCTTTACCGCAGGGGGCTCCGGGGAGCTGTTTTTT
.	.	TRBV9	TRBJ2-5	CASSGLRGETQYF	TGTGCCAGCAGCGGTCTCCGGGGAGAGACCCAGTACTTC
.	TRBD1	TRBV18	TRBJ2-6	CASSGTGGSGANVLTF	TGTGCCAGCTCAGGGACAGGGGGCTCTGGGGCCAACGTCCTGACTTTC
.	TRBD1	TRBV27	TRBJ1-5	CASRLGQGNQPQHF	TGTGCCAGCCGATTAGGACAGGGGAATCAGCCCCAGCATTTT
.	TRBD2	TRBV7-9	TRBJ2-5	CASSREAETQYF	TGTGCCAGCAGCCGGGAGGCGGAGACCCAGTACTTC
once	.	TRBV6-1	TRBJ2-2	CASSDSVNTGELFF	TGTGCCAGCAGTGACAGTGTGAACACCGGGGAGCTGTTTTTT
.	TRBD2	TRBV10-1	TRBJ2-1	CASSGTSGSYEQFF	TGCGCCAGCTCCGGGACTAGCGGGAGTTATGAGCAGTTCTTC
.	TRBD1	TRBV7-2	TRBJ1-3	CASSWDRSSGNTIYF	TGTGCCAGCAGCTGGGACAGGAGCTCTGGAAACACCATATATTTT
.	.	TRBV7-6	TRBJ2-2	CASSERGPWPWVGELFF	TGTGCCAGCAGCGAAAGAGGGCCCTGGCCCTGGGTCGGGGAGCTGTTTTTT
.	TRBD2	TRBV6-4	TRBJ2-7	CASSPAASGTYEQYF	TGTGCCAGCAGCCCCGCTGCTAGCGGGACCTACGAGCAGTACTTC
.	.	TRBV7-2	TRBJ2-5	CASSLGLGLFRETQYF	TGTGCCAGCAGCTTAGGGTTGGGGCTTTTCCGTGAGACCCAGTACTTC
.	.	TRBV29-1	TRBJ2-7	CSVEGVQGKYPYEQYF	TGCAGCGTTGAAGGTGTACAGGGCAAGTATCCCTACGAGCAGTACTTC
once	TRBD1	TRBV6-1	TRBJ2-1	CASGRDREYNEQFF	TGTGCCAGCGGCCGGGACAGGGAGTACAATGAGCAGTTCTTC
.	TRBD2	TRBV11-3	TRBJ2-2	CASSPGGAVNTGELFF	TGTGCCAGCAGCCCCGGGGGGGCGGTGAACACCGGGGAGCTGTTTTTT
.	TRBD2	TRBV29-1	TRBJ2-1	CSVEGLAGGNEQFF	TGCAGCGTAGAAGGACTAGCGGGGGGGAATGAGCAGTTCTTC
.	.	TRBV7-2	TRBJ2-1	CASSSRDSRGNEQFF	TGTGCCAGCAGCTCCCGGGACTCCCGGGGAAATGAGCAGTTCTTC
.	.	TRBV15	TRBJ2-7	CATSKSAESLFEQYF	TGTGCCACCAGCAAGAGCGCCGAATCGTTATTCGAGCAGTACTTC
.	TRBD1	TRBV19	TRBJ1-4	CASSPSRDRGATNEKLFF	TGTGCCAGTAGTCCCTCGAGGGACAGGGGCGCGACTAATGAAAAACTGTTTTTT
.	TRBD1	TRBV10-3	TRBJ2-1	CAISESDRAYNEQFF	TGTGCCATCAGTGAGTCGGACAGGGCCTACAATGAGCAGTTCTTC
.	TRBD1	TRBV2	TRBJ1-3	CASSDDREDGNTIYF	TGTGCCAGCAGTGACGACAGGGAAGATGGAAACACCATATATTTT
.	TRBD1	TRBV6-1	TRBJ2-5	CASSQTGDQETQYF	TGTGCCAGCAGTCAGACAGGGGATCAAGAGACCCAGTACTTC
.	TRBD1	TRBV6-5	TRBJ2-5	CASSYPGQPQETQYF	TGTGCCAGCAGTTACCCGGGACAGCCCCAAGAGACCCAGTACTTC
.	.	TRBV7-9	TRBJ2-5	CASSRPGRGVPLQETQYF	TGTGCCAGCAGCCGCCCCGGCAGGGGGGTGCCCCTCCAAGAGACCCAGTACTTC
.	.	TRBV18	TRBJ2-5	CASSYGGKETQYF	TGTGCCAGCTCCTATGGGGGGAAAGAGACCCAGTACTTC
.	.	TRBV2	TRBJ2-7	CASSEFFYEQYF	TGTGCCAGCAGTGAATTCTTCTACGAGCAGTACTTC
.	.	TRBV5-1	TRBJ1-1	CASSLAHKSGDTEAFF	TGCGCCAGCAGCTTGGCCCATAAGTCAGGGGACACTGAAGCTTTCTTT
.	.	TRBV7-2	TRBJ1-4	CASSFLATNEKLFF	TGTGCCAGCAGCTTTCTTGCAACTAATGAAAAACTGTTTTTT
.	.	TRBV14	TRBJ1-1	CASSQDRGQTNTEAFF	TGTGCCAGCAGCCAAGATCGCGGACAGACGAACACTGAAGCTTTCTTT